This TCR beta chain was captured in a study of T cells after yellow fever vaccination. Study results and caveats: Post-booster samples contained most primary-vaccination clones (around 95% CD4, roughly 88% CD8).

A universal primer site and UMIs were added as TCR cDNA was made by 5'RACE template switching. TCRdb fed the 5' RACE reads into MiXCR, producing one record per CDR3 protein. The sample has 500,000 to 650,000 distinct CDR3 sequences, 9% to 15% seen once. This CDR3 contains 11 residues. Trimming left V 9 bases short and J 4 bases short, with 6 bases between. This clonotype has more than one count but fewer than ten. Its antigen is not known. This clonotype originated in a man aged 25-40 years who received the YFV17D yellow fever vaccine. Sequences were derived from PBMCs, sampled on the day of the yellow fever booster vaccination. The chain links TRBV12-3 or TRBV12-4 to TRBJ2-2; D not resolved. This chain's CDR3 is CASLITGELFF. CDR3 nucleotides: TGTGCCAGTTTAATCACCGGGGAGCTGTTTTTT.